Shown below are 12 T cell receptor beta chains from a single sample sequenced in a study of CD8 T cells in ankylosing spondylitis. One entry per CDR3 protein, called by TCRdb with MiXCR from the 5' RACE reads. This sample has around 300,000 distinct CDR3 sequences, with 20% found just once. Sample: blood, either unsorted or a sorted T cell fraction (not recorded which). The receptors here all came from a female donor with ankylosing spondylitis or in good health (not recorded which).

The chain recombines TRBV30 with TRBJ2-1; D tentatively fits TRBD1 or TRBD2 (7 bases each). Trimming pared 8 bases from V and 1 base from J, leaving 15 bases between. Germline CDR1 reads GTSNPN; CDR2 reads SVGIG (reference sequence). This CDR3 comprises 14 residues. The CDR3, as DNA: TGTGCCACCAGGGGGGGATTGTCCTACAATGAGCAGTTCTTC. Translating it yields CATRGGLSYNEQFF.

This clonotype was seen ten or more times. The V call is TRBV4-3, the J call TRBJ2-3; TRBD2 agrees at 9 bases. The CDR3 has 17 residues. V lost 1 base, J lost 0 bases, and 5 bases stayed unmatched. CDR1 and CDR2 from the germline V gene are LGHNA and YSLEER. CDR3 residues: CASSQVRTSGSTDTQYF. DNA for the CDR3: TGCGCCAGCAGCCAAGTTAGAACTAGCGGGAGCACAGATACGCAGTATTTT.

The chain carries TRBV2 and TRBJ2-5; TRBD2 might be the D (5 bases). The CDR3 length is 16 residues. The germline V gene encodes CDR1 SNHLY and CDR2 FYNNEI. Trimming removed 0 bases at V and 3 bases at J, with 14 bases between. CDR3 residues: CASSEALLGSEETQYF. The CDR3 DNA reads as TGTGCCAGCAGTGAAGCGCTTTTAGGTAGCGAAGAGACCCAGTACTTC.

The chain uses TRBV5-1 and TRBJ2-3, with TRBD2 matching 10 bases. Trimming took 8 bases from V and 2 from J; bases not matched to a gene: 5. CDR1 and CDR2 from the germline V gene are SGHRS and YFSETQ. The CDR3 is 14 residues long. The DNA of the CDR3 is TGCGCCAGTAATAGCGGGAGGCCCACAGATACGCAGTATTTT. Translating it yields CASNSGRPTDTQYF.

The rearrangement uses TRBV29-1 and TRBJ2-7; D perhaps matches TRBD2 (6 bases). V lost 7 bases and J 7 bases, leaving 23 bases between the germline ends. The germline CDR1 and CDR2 sequences are SQVTM and ANQGSEA. The length of the CDR3 is 14 residues. CDR3 bases: TGCAGCGCGCTGCCCGGGACTCCAACGGGGGAGCAGTACTTC. Protein: CSALPGTPTGEQYF.

This chain uses TRBV20-1 with TRBJ2-5; D possibly uses TRBD1 or TRBD2 (5 bases each). The CDR3 covers 14 residues. V was clipped by 0 bases and J by 4 bases, with 12 bases between them. CDR1 DFQATT and CDR2 SNEGSKA come from the germline V gene (reference sequence). The CDR3 DNA is TGCAGTGCTAGAGATAGCAAGGGGAGAGAGACCCAGTACTTC. This translates into CSARDSKGRETQYF.

The V gene is TRBV6-5, the J gene TRBJ2-5, with 12 bases aligning to TRBD2. Germline V gene data show CDR1 as MNHEY and CDR2 as SVGAGI. With V trimmed by 3 bases and J by 1 base, 9 bases remained unmatched. This CDR3 is 18 amino acids long. The CDR3 DNA sequence: TGTGCCAGCAGTTATTCGGGACTAGCGGGCCTACTCCAAGAGACCCAGTACTTC. Translation: CASSYSGLAGLLQETQYF.

The chain recombines TRBV5-1 with TRBJ2-1; 8 bases line up with TRBD2. J lost 4 bases, V lost 4 bases, and 10 bases had no gene match. The CDR3 is 16 amino acids. Germline V gene sequence: CDR1 SGHRS, CDR2 YFSETQ. CDR3 coding DNA: TGCGCCAGCAGCCCCCGACTAGCGCGCCTATACAATGAGCAGTTCTTC. Translation: CASSPRLARLYNEQFF.

This clonotype was observed a handful of times. V is TRBV5-1 and J is TRBJ1-2, with no clear D. Trimming left V 3 bases short and J 0 bases short, with 9 bases between. Looked up from germline, CDR1 is SGHRS and CDR2 is YFSETQ. The CDR3 runs 14 residues. CDR3 bases: TGCGCCAGCAGCTCGGACGGAACTAACTATGGCTACACCTTC. The encoded protein is CASSSDGTNYGYTF.

V gene TRBV6-1 combines with J gene TRBJ2-7; the D call may be TRBD1 or TRBD2 (5 bases each). This CDR3 is built from 15 residues. Germline CDR1 MNHNS, CDR2 SASEGT. Between the trimmed V and J ends, which lost 4 bases and 3 bases, there was a span of 16 bases. For the CDR3, the DNA is TGTGCCAGCAGTGTTGTGAGGGGTTCTTACTACGAGCAGTACTTC. As protein: CASSVVRGSYYEQYF.

The chain employs TRBV20-1 and TRBJ1-1; TRBD1 might be the D (6 bases). This CDR3 spans 14 amino acids. Germline V gene lookup returns CDR1 DFQATT and CDR2 SNEGSKA (reference sequence). Trimming took off 4 bases at V and 5 bases at J, with 17 bases between the two ends. In DNA, the CDR3 is TGCAGTGCTAACGGGGGGGGCGCTAGGACTGAAGCTTTCTTT. Amino acid sequence: CSANGGGARTEAFF.

This chain uses TRBV2 with TRBJ2-1; 12 nucleotides agree with TRBD1. CDR1 is SNHLY, CDR2 FYNNEI, per germline. Unmatched junction bases numbered 5, after V lost 4 bases and J lost 7 bases. The CDR3 extends over 15 amino acids. CDR3 protein: CASSAQGQGANEQFF. In nucleotides, the CDR3 is TGTGCCAGCAGTGCCCAGGGACAGGGGGCTAATGAGCAGTTCTTC. Supplemented by reference TRBV2 and TRBJ2-1, the full variable domain reads EPEVTQTPSHQVTQMGQEVILRCVPISNHLYFYWYRQILGQKVEFLVSFYNNEISEKSEIFDDQFSVERPDGSNFTLKIRSTKLEDSAMYFCASSAQGQGANEQFFGPGTRLTVL.